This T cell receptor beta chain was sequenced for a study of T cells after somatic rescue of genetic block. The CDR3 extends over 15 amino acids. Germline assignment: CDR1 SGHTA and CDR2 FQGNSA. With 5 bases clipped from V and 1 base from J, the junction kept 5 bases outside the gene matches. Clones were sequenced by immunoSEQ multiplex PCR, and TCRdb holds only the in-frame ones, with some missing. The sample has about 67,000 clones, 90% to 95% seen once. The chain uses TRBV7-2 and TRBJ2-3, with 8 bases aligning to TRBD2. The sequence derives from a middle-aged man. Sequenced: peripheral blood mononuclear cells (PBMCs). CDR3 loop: CASSVQTSGTDTQYF. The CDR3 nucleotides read TGTGCCAGCAGCGTCCAGACTAGCGGCACAGATACGCAGTATTTT.